These T cell receptor beta chains were read from a single sample in a study of shared clonotypes between healthy human individuals. Method: immunoSEQ multiplex PCR; TCRdb's copy keeps in-frame clones and lacks some. The sample records 2 million to 2.5 million clones, 90% to 97% being singletons. Sequenced material: naive CD4+ T cells sorted from blood. All receptors come from a man younger than 35 in good health. Each CDR3 is given with its conserved first and last residue. Each record gives: J gene, clone size, V gene, D gene, CDR3 protein, CDR3 DNA. D genes are given only for firm matches. Clone sizes are given selectively: once, few, many, or a class where the clone is expanded.

j_call: TRBJ2-2; clone_size: .; v_call: TRBV18; d_call: .; cdr3_aa: CASSPPTAGANTGELFF; cdr3_nt: TGTGCCAGCTCACCACCGACTGCAGGGGCGAACACCGGGGAGCTGTTTTTT
j_call: TRBJ2-7; clone_size: .; v_call: TRBV28; d_call: TRBD1; cdr3_aa: CASSSGGASFEQYF; cdr3_nt: TGTGCCAGCAGTTCAGGGGGCGCTTCTTTCGAGCAGTACTTC
j_call: TRBJ2-7; clone_size: .; v_call: TRBV27; d_call: TRBD1; cdr3_aa: CASSFRGQGRAYEQYF; cdr3_nt: TGTGCCAGCAGTTTTCGTGGACAGGGCAGGGCCTACGAGCAGTACTTC
j_call: TRBJ2-3; clone_size: once; v_call: TRBV28; d_call: TRBD2; cdr3_aa: CASSLYASGGNTDTQYF; cdr3_nt: TGTGCCAGCAGTTTATACGCTAGCGGGGGGAACACAGATACGCAGTATTTT
j_call: TRBJ1-5; clone_size: .; v_call: TRBV18; d_call: .; cdr3_aa: CASSPQQLNQPQHF; cdr3_nt: TGTGCCAGCTCACCACAACAACTTAATCAGCCCCAGCATTTT
j_call: TRBJ2-4; clone_size: .; v_call: TRBV19; d_call: .; cdr3_aa: CASSRQEAKNIQYF; cdr3_nt: TGTGCCAGTAGTCGACAGGAAGCCAAAAACATTCAGTACTTC
j_call: TRBJ1-3; clone_size: few; v_call: TRBV4-1; d_call: .; cdr3_aa: CASSQGDVSGNTIYF; cdr3_nt: TGCGCCAGCAGCCAAGGGGACGTCTCTGGAAACACCATATATTTT
j_call: TRBJ1-6; clone_size: .; v_call: TRBV6-5; d_call: TRBD1; cdr3_aa: CASSTRDREVSPLHF; cdr3_nt: TGTGCCAGCAGTACCCGGGACAGGGAGGTTTCACCCCTCCACTTT
j_call: TRBJ1-2; clone_size: .; v_call: TRBV7-2; d_call: .; cdr3_aa: CASSLSGGPYGYTF; cdr3_nt: TGTGCCAGCAGCTTATCGGGGGGGCCCTATGGCTACACCTTC
j_call: TRBJ1-1; clone_size: .; v_call: TRBV9; d_call: TRBD1; cdr3_aa: CASTPRGQENTEAFF; cdr3_nt: TGTGCCAGCACCCCCCGGGGACAGGAGAACACTGAAGCTTTCTTT
j_call: TRBJ1-3; clone_size: .; v_call: TRBV7-9; d_call: .; cdr3_aa: CASSEGTGPRNTIYF; cdr3_nt: TGTGCCAGCAGCGAAGGTACCGGACCGAGAAACACCATATATTTT
j_call: TRBJ2-3; clone_size: .; v_call: TRBV19; d_call: .; cdr3_aa: CASSMMGLLQDTQYF; cdr3_nt: TGTGCCAGTAGTATGATGGGCCTTTTACAAGATACGCAGTATTTT
j_call: TRBJ2-7; clone_size: .; v_call: TRBV7-9; d_call: TRBD1; cdr3_aa: CASIRTGGGEQYF; cdr3_nt: TGTGCCAGCATCCGGACAGGGGGCGGCGAGCAGTACTTC
j_call: TRBJ1-4; clone_size: .; v_call: TRBV28; d_call: .; cdr3_aa: CASSRPGGVEKLFF; cdr3_nt: TGTGCCAGCAGCCGTCCTGGGGGTGTTGAAAAACTGTTTTTT
j_call: TRBJ2-7; clone_size: .; v_call: TRBV7-7; d_call: .; cdr3_aa: CASSLARGDEQYF; cdr3_nt: TGTGCTAGCAGCTTAGCGAGGGGAGACGAGCAGTACTTC
j_call: TRBJ2-1; clone_size: once; v_call: TRBV30; d_call: TRBD1; cdr3_aa: CAISGQQYNEQFF; cdr3_nt: TGTGCCATCTCGGGACAGCAATACAATGAGCAGTTCTTC
j_call: TRBJ2-1; clone_size: .; v_call: TRBV5-1; d_call: .; cdr3_aa: CASSLYGAYNEQFF; cdr3_nt: TGCGCCAGCAGCTTGTACGGGGCATACAATGAGCAGTTCTTC
j_call: TRBJ2-7; clone_size: .; v_call: TRBV11-2; d_call: .; cdr3_aa: CASSSGTAGEQYF; cdr3_nt: TGTGCCAGCAGCTCGGGGACAGCGGGCGAGCAGTACTTC
j_call: TRBJ2-1; clone_size: .; v_call: TRBV28; d_call: TRBD1; cdr3_aa: CASTPTGGPNNEQFF; cdr3_nt: TGTGCCAGCACCCCGACAGGGGGGCCGAACAATGAGCAGTTCTTC
j_call: TRBJ2-6; clone_size: .; v_call: TRBV10-1; d_call: .; cdr3_aa: CASHPKTADSGANVLTF; cdr3_nt: TGCGCCAGTCATCCCAAGACTGCCGACTCTGGGGCCAACGTCCTGACTTTC
j_call: TRBJ2-6; clone_size: .; v_call: TRBV5-1; d_call: .; cdr3_aa: CASSFDSGANVLTF; cdr3_nt: TGCGCCAGCAGCTTCGACTCTGGGGCCAACGTCCTGACTTTC
j_call: TRBJ2-1; clone_size: .; v_call: TRBV6-5; d_call: .; cdr3_aa: CASSYDRRSYNEQFF; cdr3_nt: TGTGCCAGCAGCTACGACAGAAGATCCTACAATGAGCAGTTCTTC
j_call: TRBJ2-1; clone_size: .; v_call: TRBV25-1; d_call: .; cdr3_aa: CASSDQDVRGNSYNEQFF; cdr3_nt: TGTGCCAGCAGTGACCAGGACGTAAGGGGTAACTCCTACAATGAGCAGTTCTTC
j_call: TRBJ1-6; clone_size: .; v_call: TRBV19; d_call: .; cdr3_aa: CASSRGPNSPLHF; cdr3_nt: TGTGCCAGTAGTCGAGGTCCCAATTCACCCCTCCACTTT
j_call: TRBJ2-2; clone_size: .; v_call: TRBV7-2; d_call: TRBD1; cdr3_aa: CASSPRTGSGELFF; cdr3_nt: TGTGCCAGCAGCCCCCGGACAGGGTCCGGGGAGCTGTTTTTT
j_call: TRBJ2-1; clone_size: .; v_call: TRBV28; d_call: .; cdr3_aa: CASSFLGVYNEQFF; cdr3_nt: TGTGCCAGCAGTTTCCTGGGGGTATACAATGAGCAGTTCTTC
j_call: TRBJ1-3; clone_size: .; v_call: TRBV10-3; d_call: .; cdr3_aa: CAIEDLSGNTIYF; cdr3_nt: TGTGCCATCGAAGATCTATCCGGAAACACCATATATTTT
j_call: TRBJ2-1; clone_size: .; v_call: TRBV6-5; d_call: .; cdr3_aa: CASSYTWPAHNEQFF; cdr3_nt: TGTGCCAGCAGTTACACCTGGCCTGCCCATAATGAGCAGTTCTTC
j_call: TRBJ2-1; clone_size: .; v_call: TRBV18; d_call: TRBD2; cdr3_aa: CASSRETEQFF; cdr3_nt: TGTGCCAGCTCGCGGGAGACTGAGCAGTTCTTC
j_call: TRBJ2-3; clone_size: .; v_call: TRBV7-2; d_call: TRBD2; cdr3_aa: CASSLYSQLAGADTQYF; cdr3_nt: TGTGCCAGCAGCTTATATAGCCAACTAGCGGGGGCAGATACGCAGTATTTT
j_call: TRBJ2-5; clone_size: .; v_call: TRBV9; d_call: .; cdr3_aa: CASSVALGSQETQYF; cdr3_nt: TGTGCCAGCAGCGTAGCTTTAGGGAGTCAAGAGACCCAGTACTTC
j_call: TRBJ2-7; clone_size: .; v_call: TRBV27; d_call: .; cdr3_aa: CASSLSTGQRVTSYEQYF; cdr3_nt: TGTGCCAGCAGTTTATCGACCGGACAGCGAGTGACCTCCTACGAGCAGTACTTC
j_call: TRBJ2-7; clone_size: .; v_call: TRBV18; d_call: .; cdr3_aa: CASSPDTYEQYF; cdr3_nt: TGTGCCAGCTCACCCGACACCTACGAGCAGTACTTC
j_call: TRBJ2-3; clone_size: few; v_call: TRBV5-1; d_call: .; cdr3_aa: CASSLGLATQGSQYF; cdr3_nt: TGCGCCAGCAGCTTGGGCCTAGCCACTCAGGGATCGCAGTATTTT
j_call: TRBJ1-1; clone_size: .; v_call: TRBV4-1; d_call: TRBD1; cdr3_aa: CASRDQGAGNTEAFF; cdr3_nt: TGCGCCAGCAGGGATCAGGGGGCAGGGAACACTGAAGCTTTCTTT
j_call: TRBJ2-7; clone_size: .; v_call: TRBV9; d_call: TRBD1; cdr3_aa: CASSVGQGGRHEQYF; cdr3_nt: TGTGCCAGCAGCGTAGGACAGGGTGGGCGACACGAGCAGTACTTC
j_call: TRBJ2-5; clone_size: .; v_call: TRBV11-2; d_call: TRBD1; cdr3_aa: CASSSDRALQYF; cdr3_nt: TGTGCCAGCAGTTCCGACAGGGCCCTCCAGTACTTC
j_call: TRBJ1-6; clone_size: .; v_call: TRBV7-2; d_call: .; cdr3_aa: CASSFGGREGSPLHF; cdr3_nt: TGTGCCAGCAGCTTCGGTGGCAGGGAAGGTTCACCCCTCCACTTT
j_call: TRBJ1-4; clone_size: .; v_call: TRBV18; d_call: .; cdr3_aa: CASSIRTVGEKLFF; cdr3_nt: TGTGCCAGCTCAATTCGGACAGTCGGGGAAAAACTGTTTTTT
j_call: TRBJ2-7; clone_size: once; v_call: TRBV7-2; d_call: .; cdr3_aa: CASSLAPTYEQYF; cdr3_nt: TGTGCCAGCAGCTTAGCGCCCACCTACGAGCAGTACTTC
j_call: TRBJ1-1; clone_size: .; v_call: TRBV5-1; d_call: .; cdr3_aa: CASSQITRGVVAEAFF; cdr3_nt: TGCGCCAGCAGCCAAATTACGCGGGGGGTAGTCGCTGAAGCTTTCTTT
j_call: TRBJ2-4; clone_size: .; v_call: TRBV7-2; d_call: .; cdr3_aa: CASSFSYVVKNIQYF; cdr3_nt: TGTGCCAGCAGCTTCAGTTATGTGGTCAAAAACATTCAGTACTTC